Listed below are T cell receptor beta chains from one sample, sequenced in a study of OX40 agonist ivuxolimab in advanced cancers. Clones were sequenced by immunoSEQ multiplex PCR, and TCRdb holds only the in-frame ones, with some missing. This table has 65,000 to 90,000 clones, about 87% appearing once. The sample in question was CD4+ or CD8+ T cells sorted from blood, obtained in a trial of the OX40 agonist ivuxolimab. These receptors originate from an adult with an advanced solid tumor such as melanoma, head and neck, liver or kidney cancer. Both conserved end residues are trimmed from each CDR3.

V gene: TRBV2; CDR3 protein: ASSLQSYEQY
V gene: TRBV4-1; CDR3 protein: ASSQGPGYSGNTIY
V gene: TRBV18; CDR3 protein: ASSPKAGRGGNRETQY
V gene: TRBV6-5; CDR3 protein: ASSPTSGSPDTQY
V gene: TRBV13; CDR3 protein: ASSFRDRRYEQY
V gene: TRBV30; CDR3 protein: AWSRTGEGTQY
V gene: TRBV10-1; CDR3 protein: ASSGSQGARNTEAF
V gene: TRBV2; CDR3 protein: ASSRLAANTGELF
V gene: TRBV5-8; CDR3 protein: ASSLGVQGATGYT
V gene: TRBV6-1; CDR3 protein: ASSLDRVNTEAF
V gene: TRBV28; CDR3 protein: ASSLAGRYQETQY
V gene: TRBV6-1; CDR3 protein: ASSQGRDFSYEQY
V gene: TRBV6-1; CDR3 protein: ASSLTYGYT
V gene: TRBV27; CDR3 protein: ASSSRQTSTDTQY
V gene: TRBV27; CDR3 protein: ASSLLSGANVLT
V gene: TRBV14; CDR3 protein: ASSLGPPDTQY
V gene: TRBV6-1; CDR3 protein: ASDGFGSGYNEQF
V gene: TRBV18; CDR3 protein: ASSPLGATEAF
V gene: TRBV4-1; CDR3 protein: ASSHPAQTQY
V gene: TRBV18; CDR3 protein: ASLNRAGGTGELF
V gene: TRBV11-2; CDR3 protein: ASSLHGGQPNEQF
V gene: TRBV7-8; CDR3 protein: ASSPHRLAGNGAYEQY
V gene: TRBV14; CDR3 protein: ASSHLRGWYNEQF
V gene: TRBV11-3; CDR3 protein: ASTQGNTGELF
V gene: TRBV30; CDR3 protein: AWSVGRPSNQPQH
V gene: TRBV4-1; CDR3 protein: ASSLDGTPGGEEKLF
V gene: TRBV19; CDR3 protein: ASSIGAGGNQPQH
V gene: TRBV7-9; CDR3 protein: ASSLGQLYEQY
V gene: TRBV5-1; CDR3 protein: ASSLDPGLGQETQY
V gene: TRBV4-2; CDR3 protein: ASSQGAATSTDTQY
V gene: TRBV18; CDR3 protein: ASSQPGQASHGVEAF
V gene: TRBV18; CDR3 protein: ASSPRLDRSTDTQY
V gene: TRBV19; CDR3 protein: ASSGTSGYYEQY
V gene: TRBV7-2; CDR3 protein: ASSFPGRDEQY
V gene: TRBV14; CDR3 protein: ASSLRIGQGNEQY
V gene: TRBV5-4; CDR3 protein: ASSQTGAYEQY
V gene: TRBV13; CDR3 protein: ASSLRGTSGITEQF